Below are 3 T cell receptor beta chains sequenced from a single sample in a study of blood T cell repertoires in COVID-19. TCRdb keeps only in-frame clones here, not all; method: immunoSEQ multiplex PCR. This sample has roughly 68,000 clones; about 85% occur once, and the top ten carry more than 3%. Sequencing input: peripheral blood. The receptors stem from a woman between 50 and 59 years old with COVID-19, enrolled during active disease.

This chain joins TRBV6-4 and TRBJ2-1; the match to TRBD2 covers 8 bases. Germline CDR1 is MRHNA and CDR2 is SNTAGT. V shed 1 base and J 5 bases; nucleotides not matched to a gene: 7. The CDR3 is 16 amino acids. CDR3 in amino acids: CASSDWGLGKNNEQFF. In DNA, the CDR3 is TGTGCCAGCAGTGACTGGGGACTAGGGAAAAACAATGAGCAGTTCTTC.

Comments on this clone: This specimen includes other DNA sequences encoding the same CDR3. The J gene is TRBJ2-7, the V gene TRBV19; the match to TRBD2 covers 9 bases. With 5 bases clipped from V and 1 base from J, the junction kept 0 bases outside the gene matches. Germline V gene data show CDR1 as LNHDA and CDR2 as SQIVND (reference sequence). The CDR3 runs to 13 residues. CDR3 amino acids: CASSLAGSYEQYF. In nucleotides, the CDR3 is TGTGCCAGTAGTCTAGCGGGGTCCTACGAGCAGTACTTC.

DNA of the CDR3: TGTGCCAGCAGTGGGGTTCGACTAGCGGGAGTGGTCGAGACCCAGTACTTC. This codes for CASSGVRLAGVVETQYF. The chain links TRBV27 to TRBJ2-5, with 12 bases fitting TRBD2. CDR3 length equals 17 residues. J was trimmed by 5 bases and V by 5 bases; bases with no gene match: 12. Germline-derived CDR1 and CDR2 are MNHEY and SMNVEV (reference sequence).